The present T cell receptor beta chain was sequenced within a study of blood T cell repertoires in COVID-19 (dated by TCRdb to the early 2020s). Notes on the research overall: Samples from collaborators originated in the United States, Italy and Spain and spanned both the acute and convalescent phases of COVID-19. The material from the prospective study consisted of cDNA or gDNA derived from T cells, B-cell-depleted T cells, or PBMCs. Deeply sampled blood TCRbeta repertoires from subjects exposed to, actively infected with, or recovered from COVID-19 were included in the dataset. The repertoires were made available in a free public database intended to serve as a resource for research on the immune response to SARS-CoV-2. Samples came from the ongoing ImmuneRACE study (first 160 participants) plus 1,254 subjects from 6 global collaborators. Nearly every sample came with metadata listing a de-identified subject ID, COVID-19 status, age in years and sex. Where available, HLA class I and class II types were taken from metadata supplied by the sample provider and were not determined by assay-based typing. General conclusions and limits of the study: The quantity of clinical and demographic metadata differed by source and by participant and was supplied without curation.

The CDR1 and CDR2 encoded by the germline V gene (reference sequence) are LGHDT and YNNKEL. Trimmed from V: 1 base; trimmed from J: 4 bases; junction bases lacking a gene match: 2. The CDR3, cysteine through phenylalanine, is 14 amino acids long. The DNA shown is the 42-base CDR3, in frame from base 1. The immunoSEQ Assay, a bias-controlled multiplex PCR, was used to amplify TCRbeta CDR3 regions from genomic DNA. From the authors' description of their analysis: Within the assay, amplification of reference gene primers was used to estimate how many nucleated cells each sample contained. To quantify the absolute abundance of each unique TCRbeta CDR3 rearrangement, sequence reads were collapsed and filtered. For each sample, productive Simpson clonality was calculated as the square root of Simpson's diversity index across productive rearrangements. As stored in TCRdb, this immuneACCESS dataset retains in-frame rearrangements with V and J assigned. A fraction of the clones does not appear; measured against another copy, unresolved V genes explain less than half of the discrepancy, and the remainder lacks a known reason. The V and J calls and clone size come from that table; D and trimming were worked out from the DNA. This sample is represented by 200,000 or so clones; around 80% of them were singletons. The ten top clones hold over 13% of the sample.

Whole blood was collected in K2EDTA tubes by collaborating institutions according to the institutions' own protocols. For TCRbeta analysis, collaborators shipped samples as frozen whole blood, isolated PBMCs, or DNA extracted from either of those sample types. Notes on this clone: Its recognized antigen is unknown. No qualities accompany the bases; no much larger clone lies one base away.

Sequencing input: peripheral blood. The rearrangement joined TRBV3-1 (or the pseudogene TRBV3-2) to TRBJ1-1; TRBD1 agrees with 8 junctional bases. The clonotype originates from a young man with active or convalescent COVID-19. CDR3 reads: CASSQGQGSTEAFF. The DNA sequence is TGTGCCAGCAGCCAAGGACAGGGGAGCACTGAAGCTTTCTTT.